This TCR beta chain was sequenced in a study of response to subunit inactivated influenza vaccine. MiXCR, run by TCRdb on the RT-PCR reads, gives a single entry per CDR3 protein. The sample has 170,000 or so distinct CDR3 sequences, around 11% seen once. This clonotype was detected a few times. This clonotype was obtained from a man between 50 and 69 years old who received an inactivated influenza vaccine. This sample comprised CD8+ T cells sorted from PBMCs, obtained around 25 months after vaccination.

The CDR3 region has the DNA TGTGCCAGTAGTATGGCATTTCTGGGGGGCATGAACACTGAAGCTTTCTTT. As protein: CASSMAFLGGMNTEAFF. This chain connects TRBV19 to TRBJ1-1, with D possibly being TRBD1 (6 bases). With 3 bases removed from V and 0 bases from J, the gap between germline ends came to 17 bases. Per germline, CDR1 LNHDA and CDR2 SQIVND (reference sequence). The CDR3 contains 17 residues.